Following are 6 T cell receptor beta chains from one sample sequenced in a study of cytomegalovirus exposure and HLA in healthy donors. Researchers ran the PCR with 60 Vbeta and 13 Jbeta primers. TCRdb's table, derived via immunoSEQ multiplex PCR, lists solely in-frame clones and lacks some. The repertoire has 150,000 or so clones, approximately 83% of them found once; the top ten carry around 3%. The sequenced material came from PBMCs. These TCRs come from a male donor in good health and CMV-seronegative.

The chain uses TRBV7-3 and TRBJ2-2; 7 bases map to TRBD1. Per germline, CDR1 SGHTA and CDR2 FQGTGA. The CDR3 loop spans 16 amino acids. The ends lost 5 bases at V and 0 bases at J; junction bases unmatched: 6. CDR3 bases: TGTGCCAGCAGCCCTTACGGGACAGCGAACACCGGGGAGCTGTTTTTT. Translating gives CASSPYGTANTGELFF.

This chain links TRBV7-2 with TRBJ1-2; 7 nucleotides line up with TRBD1. Germline V gene lookup returns CDR1 SGHTA and CDR2 FQGNSA. CDR3 size: 14 residues. J was trimmed by 4 bases and V by 2 bases; bases with no gene match: 4. The CDR3 reads CASSLLTGPYGYTF. CDR3 in DNA: TGTGCCAGCAGCTTACTGACAGGGCCCTATGGCTACACCTTC.

The chain recombines TRBV18 with TRBJ1-2, with 10 bases matching TRBD1. The J segment lost 4 bases and the V segment lost 3 bases, leaving 11 bases of the junction unmatched. From germline, CDR1 is KGHSH and CDR2 LQKENI. The CDR3 extends over 17 amino acids. The CDR3 DNA sequence: TGTGCCAGCTCACCGGGACAGGGGCGCTTGGCTAGCTATGGCTACACCTTC. Translation: CASSPGQGRLASYGYTF.

V and J are TRBV18 and TRBJ1-2; the match to TRBD1 covers 8 bases. Germline CDR1 reads KGHSH; CDR2 reads LQKENI. With V trimmed by 6 bases and J by 6 bases, 9 bases remained unmatched. CDR3 size: 14 residues. The CDR3 here is CASSISGQENGYTF. The CDR3 DNA sequence: TGTGCCAGCTCCATATCGGGACAGGAAAATGGCTACACCTTC.

The rearrangement links TRBV11-2 to TRBJ2-5, with 14 bases fitting TRBD2. There are 14 residues in the CDR3. V lost 9 bases to trimming and J lost 7 bases; unmatched junction nucleotides: 7. CDR1 and CDR2 from the germline V gene are SGHAT and FQNNGV. In DNA form, the CDR3 reads TGTGCCAGTAGACTAGCGGGAGGGGGAGGGACCCAGTACTTC. Its protein is CASRLAGGGGTQYF.

This clone showed up just once. The V and J genes are TRBV7-9 and TRBJ2-7; 7 positions match TRBD1. This CDR3 spans 14 amino acids. Germline V gene sequence: CDR1 SEHNR, CDR2 FQNEAQ (reference sequence). V lost 0 bases to trimming and J lost 3 bases; unmatched junction nucleotides: 2. This CDR3 reads CASSLAAGGYEQYF. CDR3 nucleotide sequence: TGTGCCAGCAGCTTAGCGGCAGGGGGCTACGAGCAGTACTTC. Drawing the rest from reference TRBV7-9 and TRBJ2-7, the complete variable domain is DTGVSQNPRHKITKRGQNVTFRCDPISEHNRLYWYRQTLGQGPEFLTYFQNEAQLEKSRLLSDRFSAERPKGSFSTLEIQRTEQGDSAMYLCASSLAAGGYEQYFGPGTRLTVT.